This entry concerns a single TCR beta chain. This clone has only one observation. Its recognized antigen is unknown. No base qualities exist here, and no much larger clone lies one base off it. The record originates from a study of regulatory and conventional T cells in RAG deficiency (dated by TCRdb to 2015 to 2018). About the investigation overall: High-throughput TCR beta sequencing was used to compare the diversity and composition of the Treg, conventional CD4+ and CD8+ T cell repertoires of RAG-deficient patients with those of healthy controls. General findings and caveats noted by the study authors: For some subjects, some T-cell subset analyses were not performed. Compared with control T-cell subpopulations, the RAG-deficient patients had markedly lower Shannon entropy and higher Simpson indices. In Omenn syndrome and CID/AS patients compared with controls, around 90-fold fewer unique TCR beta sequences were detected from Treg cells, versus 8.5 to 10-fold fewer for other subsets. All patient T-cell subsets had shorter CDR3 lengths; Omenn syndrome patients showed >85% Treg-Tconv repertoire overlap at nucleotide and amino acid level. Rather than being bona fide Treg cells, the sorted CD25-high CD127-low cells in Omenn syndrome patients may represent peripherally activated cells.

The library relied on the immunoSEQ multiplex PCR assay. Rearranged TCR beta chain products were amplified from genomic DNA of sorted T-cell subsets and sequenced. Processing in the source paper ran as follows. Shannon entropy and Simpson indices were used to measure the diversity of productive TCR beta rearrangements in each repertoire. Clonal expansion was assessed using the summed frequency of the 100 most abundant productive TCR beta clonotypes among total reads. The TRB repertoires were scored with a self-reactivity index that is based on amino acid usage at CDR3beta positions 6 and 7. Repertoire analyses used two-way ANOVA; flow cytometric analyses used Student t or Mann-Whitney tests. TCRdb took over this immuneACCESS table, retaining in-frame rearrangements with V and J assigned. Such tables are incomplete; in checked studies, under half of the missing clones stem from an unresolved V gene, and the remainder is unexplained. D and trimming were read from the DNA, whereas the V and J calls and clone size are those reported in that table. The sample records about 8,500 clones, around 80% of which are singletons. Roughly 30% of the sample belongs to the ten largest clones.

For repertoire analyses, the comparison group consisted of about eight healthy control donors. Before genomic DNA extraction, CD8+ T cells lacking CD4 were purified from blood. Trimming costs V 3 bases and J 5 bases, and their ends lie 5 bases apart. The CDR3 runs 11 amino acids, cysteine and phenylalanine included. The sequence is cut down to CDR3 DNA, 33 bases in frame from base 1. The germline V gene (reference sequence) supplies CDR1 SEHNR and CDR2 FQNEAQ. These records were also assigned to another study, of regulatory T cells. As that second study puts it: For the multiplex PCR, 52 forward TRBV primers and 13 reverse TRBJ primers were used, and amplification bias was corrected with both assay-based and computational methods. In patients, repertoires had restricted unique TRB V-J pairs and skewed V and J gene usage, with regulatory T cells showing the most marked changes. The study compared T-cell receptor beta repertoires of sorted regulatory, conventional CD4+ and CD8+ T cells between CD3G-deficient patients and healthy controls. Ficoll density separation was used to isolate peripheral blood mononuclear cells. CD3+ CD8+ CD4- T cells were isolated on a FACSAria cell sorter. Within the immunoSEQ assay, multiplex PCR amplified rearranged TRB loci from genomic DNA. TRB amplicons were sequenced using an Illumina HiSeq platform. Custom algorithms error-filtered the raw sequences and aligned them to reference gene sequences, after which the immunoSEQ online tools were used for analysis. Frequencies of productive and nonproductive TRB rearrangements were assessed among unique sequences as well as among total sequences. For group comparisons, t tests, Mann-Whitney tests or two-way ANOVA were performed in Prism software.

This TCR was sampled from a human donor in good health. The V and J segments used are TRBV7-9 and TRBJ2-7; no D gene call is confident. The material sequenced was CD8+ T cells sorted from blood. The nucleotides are TGTGCCAGCAGCTTTACTAACGAGCAGTACTTC. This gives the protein CASSFTNEQYF.